Reported below is one T cell receptor (beta chain). The antigen remains undetermined. This was the immunoSEQ version 4 assay in survey mode. Clones were sequenced by immunoSEQ multiplex PCR, and TCRdb holds only the in-frame ones, with some missing. The sample lists roughly 35,000 clones; 87% were seen once. The CDR3 length is 14 residues. The trim removed 3 bases at V and 6 bases at J, leaving 6 bases unmatched. The germline V gene encodes CDR1 DFQATT and CDR2 SNEGSKA (reference sequence). The record originates from a study of persistence of HIV-infected CD4 T cells. Study summary: Up to about 180 mL blood was drawn at multiple time points; a couple of donors had single-time leukapheresis.

This nonspecific control used anti-CD3/anti-CD28 bead stimulation of CD4+ T cells. Responding CD4+ T cells were sorted by upregulation of both CD40 ligand and CD69. CD8-depleted PBMCs were stimulated 15 to 20 hours with anti-CD28/CD49d costimulation, CD40-blocking antibody and enfuvirtide. The chain employs TRBV20-1 and TRBJ2-1; TRBD2 matches at 9 bases. Sample: CD4+ T cells sorted from PBMCs after roughly 18-hour stimulation, taken from a patient who received antiretroviral therapy. This clonotype was sampled from an adult man with HIV who was CMV-seropositive. The chain's CDR3 is CSASSGGGANEQFF. The CDR3 DNA reads TGCAGTGCTAGTTCAGGCGGGGGGGCCAATGAGCAGTTCTTC.